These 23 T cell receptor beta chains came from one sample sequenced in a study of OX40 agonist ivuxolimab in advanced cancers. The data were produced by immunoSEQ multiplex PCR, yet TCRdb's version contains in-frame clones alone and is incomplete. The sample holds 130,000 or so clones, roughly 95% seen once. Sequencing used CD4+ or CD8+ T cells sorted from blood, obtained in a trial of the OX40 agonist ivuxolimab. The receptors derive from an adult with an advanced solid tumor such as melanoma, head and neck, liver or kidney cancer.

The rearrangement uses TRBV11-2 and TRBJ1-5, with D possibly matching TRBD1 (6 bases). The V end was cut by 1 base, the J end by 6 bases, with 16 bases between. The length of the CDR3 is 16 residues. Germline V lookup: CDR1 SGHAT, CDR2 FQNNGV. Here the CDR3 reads CASSLVAGAVGQPQHF. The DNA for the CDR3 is TGTGCCAGCAGCTTAGTTGCGGGGGCGGTGGGTCAGCCCCAGCATTTT.

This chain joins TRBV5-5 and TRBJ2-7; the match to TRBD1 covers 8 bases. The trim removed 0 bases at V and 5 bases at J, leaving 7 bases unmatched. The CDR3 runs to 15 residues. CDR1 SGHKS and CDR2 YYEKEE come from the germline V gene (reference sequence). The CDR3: CASSLVPRGRDEQYF. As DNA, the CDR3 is TGTGCCAGCAGCTTGGTTCCCAGGGGGCGCGACGAGCAGTACTTC.

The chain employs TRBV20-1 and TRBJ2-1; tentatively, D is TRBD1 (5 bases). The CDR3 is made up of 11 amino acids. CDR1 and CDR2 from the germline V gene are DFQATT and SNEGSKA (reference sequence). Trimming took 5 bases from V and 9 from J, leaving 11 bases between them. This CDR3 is CSAPRRGEQFF. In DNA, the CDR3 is TGCAGTGCTCCTCGAAGGGGTGAGCAGTTCTTC.

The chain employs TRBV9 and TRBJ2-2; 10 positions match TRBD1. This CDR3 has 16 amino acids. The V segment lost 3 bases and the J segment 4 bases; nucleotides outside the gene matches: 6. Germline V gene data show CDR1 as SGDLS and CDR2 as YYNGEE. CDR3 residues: CASSAGQGSLTGELFF. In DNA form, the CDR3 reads TGTGCCAGCAGCGCGGGACAGGGGTCACTCACCGGGGAGCTGTTTTTT.

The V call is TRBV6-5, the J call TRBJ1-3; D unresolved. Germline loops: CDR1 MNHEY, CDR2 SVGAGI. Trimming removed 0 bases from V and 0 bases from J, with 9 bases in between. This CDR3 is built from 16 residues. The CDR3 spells CASSYSTSSSGNTIYF. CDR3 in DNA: TGTGCCAGCAGTTACTCGACGTCGAGCTCTGGAAACACCATATATTTT.

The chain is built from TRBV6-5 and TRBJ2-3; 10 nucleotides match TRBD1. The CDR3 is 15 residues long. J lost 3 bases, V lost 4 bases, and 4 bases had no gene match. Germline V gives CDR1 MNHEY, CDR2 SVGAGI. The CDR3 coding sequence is TGTGCCAGCAGTTGGCAGGGACAGGGGACAGATACGCAGTATTTT. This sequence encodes CASSWQGQGTDTQYF.

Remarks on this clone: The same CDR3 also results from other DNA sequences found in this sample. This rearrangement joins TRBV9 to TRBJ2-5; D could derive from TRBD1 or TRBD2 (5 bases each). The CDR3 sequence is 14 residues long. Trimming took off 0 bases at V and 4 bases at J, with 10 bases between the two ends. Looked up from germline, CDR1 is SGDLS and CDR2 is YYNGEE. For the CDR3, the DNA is TGTGCCAGCAGCGTAGGTCCAGGGAGAGAGACCCAGTACTTC. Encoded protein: CASSVGPGRETQYF.

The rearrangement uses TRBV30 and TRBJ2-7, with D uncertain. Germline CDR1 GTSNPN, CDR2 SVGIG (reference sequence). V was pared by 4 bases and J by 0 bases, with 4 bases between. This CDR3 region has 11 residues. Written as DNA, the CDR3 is TGTGCCTGGAAGGACTCCTACGAGCAGTACTTC. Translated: CAWKDSYEQYF.

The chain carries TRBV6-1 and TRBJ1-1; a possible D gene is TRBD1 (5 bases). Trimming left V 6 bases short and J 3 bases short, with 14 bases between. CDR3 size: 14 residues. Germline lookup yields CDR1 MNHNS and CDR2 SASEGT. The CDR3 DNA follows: TGTGCCAGCAGAAGGCCCTCGGGGGACACTGAAGCTTTCTTT. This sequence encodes CASRRPSGDTEAFF.

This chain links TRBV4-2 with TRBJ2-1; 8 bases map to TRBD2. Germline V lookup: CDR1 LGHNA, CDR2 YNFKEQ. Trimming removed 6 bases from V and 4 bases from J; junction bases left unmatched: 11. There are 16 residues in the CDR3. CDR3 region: CASRADTSGGYNEQFF. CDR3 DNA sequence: TGTGCCAGCAGGGCAGATACTAGCGGTGGATACAATGAGCAGTTCTTC.

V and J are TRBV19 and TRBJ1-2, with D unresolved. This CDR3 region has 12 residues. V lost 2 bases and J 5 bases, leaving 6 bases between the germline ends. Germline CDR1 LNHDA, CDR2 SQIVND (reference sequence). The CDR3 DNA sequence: TGTGCCAGTAGTATACAGAGTTATGGCTACACCTTC. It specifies CASSIQSYGYTF.

CDR3 sequence reads: CASSPFSPPTQPQHF. CDR3 in DNA: TGTGCCAGCTCGCCGTTCAGCCCCCCAACCCAGCCCCAGCATTTT. This chain joins TRBV18 and TRBJ1-5, with no clear D. The CDR3 has 15 amino acids. V was cut by 6 bases and J by 7 bases, with 19 bases left in between. Germline CDR1 KGHSH, CDR2 LQKENI.

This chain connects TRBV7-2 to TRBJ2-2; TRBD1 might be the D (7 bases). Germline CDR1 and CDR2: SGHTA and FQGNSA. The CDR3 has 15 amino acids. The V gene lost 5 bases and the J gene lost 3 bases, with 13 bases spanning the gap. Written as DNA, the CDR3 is TGTGCCAGCAGCGCACAGGGGAGGTACACCGGGGAGCTGTTTTTT. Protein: CASSAQGRYTGELFF.

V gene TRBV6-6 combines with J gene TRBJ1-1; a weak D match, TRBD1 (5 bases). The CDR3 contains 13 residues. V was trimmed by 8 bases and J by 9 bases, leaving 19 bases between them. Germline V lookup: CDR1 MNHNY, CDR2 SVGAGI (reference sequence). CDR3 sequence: CASGQKAGDQAFF. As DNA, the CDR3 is TGTGCCAGCGGACAAAAAGCCGGGGACCAAGCTTTCTTT.

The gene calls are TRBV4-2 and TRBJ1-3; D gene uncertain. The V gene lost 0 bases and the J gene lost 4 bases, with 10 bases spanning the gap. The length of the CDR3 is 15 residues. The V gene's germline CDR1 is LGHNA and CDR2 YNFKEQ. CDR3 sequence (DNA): TGTGCCAGCAGCCAAGATCGATTGTCCGGAAACACCATATATTTT. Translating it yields CASSQDRLSGNTIYF.

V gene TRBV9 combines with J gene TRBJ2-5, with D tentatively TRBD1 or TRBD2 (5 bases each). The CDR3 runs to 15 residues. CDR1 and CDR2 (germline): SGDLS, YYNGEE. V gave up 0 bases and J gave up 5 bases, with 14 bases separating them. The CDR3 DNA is TGTGCCAGCAGCGTAGGTGGGACCCCTAGGGAGACCCAGTACTTC. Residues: CASSVGGTPRETQYF.

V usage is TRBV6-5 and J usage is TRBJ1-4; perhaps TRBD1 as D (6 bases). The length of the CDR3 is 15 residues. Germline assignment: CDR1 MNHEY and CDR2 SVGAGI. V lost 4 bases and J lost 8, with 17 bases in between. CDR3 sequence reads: CASSSGGGGKEKLFF. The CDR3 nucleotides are TGTGCCAGCAGTTCTGGAGGGGGGGGTAAGGAAAAACTGTTTTTT.

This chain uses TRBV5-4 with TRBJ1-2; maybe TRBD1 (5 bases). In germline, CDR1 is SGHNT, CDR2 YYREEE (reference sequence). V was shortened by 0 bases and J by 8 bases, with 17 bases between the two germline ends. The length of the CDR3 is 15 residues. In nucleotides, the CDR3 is TGTGCCAGCAGCTTGGAAACAGGCGATTTGGGCGGCTACACCTTC. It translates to CASSLETGDLGGYTF.

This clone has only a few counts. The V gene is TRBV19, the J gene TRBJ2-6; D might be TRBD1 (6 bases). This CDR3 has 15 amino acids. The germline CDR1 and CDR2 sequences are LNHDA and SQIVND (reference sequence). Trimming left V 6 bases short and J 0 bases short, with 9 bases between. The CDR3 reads CASSNRASGANVLTF. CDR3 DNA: TGTGCCAGTAGCAACAGGGCCTCTGGGGCCAACGTCCTGACTTTC. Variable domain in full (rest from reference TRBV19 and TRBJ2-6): DGGITQSPKYLFRKEGQNVTLSCEQNLNHDAMYWYRQDPGQGLRLIYYSQIVNDFQKGDIAEGYSVSREKKESFPLTVTSAQKNPTAFYLCASSNRASGANVLTFGAGSRLTVL.

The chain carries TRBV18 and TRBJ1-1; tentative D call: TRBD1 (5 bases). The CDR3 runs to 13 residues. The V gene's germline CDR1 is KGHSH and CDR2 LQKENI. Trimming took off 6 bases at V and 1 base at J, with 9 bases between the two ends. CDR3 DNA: TGTGCCAGCTCCGGCAGGGAGAACACTGAAGCTTTCTTT. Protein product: CASSGRENTEAFF.

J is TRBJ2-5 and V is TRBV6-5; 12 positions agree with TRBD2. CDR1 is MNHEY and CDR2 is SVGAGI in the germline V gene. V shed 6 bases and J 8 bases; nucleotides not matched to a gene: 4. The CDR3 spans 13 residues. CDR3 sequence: CASSLAGGRTQYF. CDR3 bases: TGTGCCAGCAGCCTAGCGGGAGGGAGAACCCAGTACTTC.

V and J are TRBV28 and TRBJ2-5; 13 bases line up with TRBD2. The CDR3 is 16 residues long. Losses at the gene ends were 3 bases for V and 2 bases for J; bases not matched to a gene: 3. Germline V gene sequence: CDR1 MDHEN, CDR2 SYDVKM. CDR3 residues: CASSLQLAGGQETQYF. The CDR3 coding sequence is TGTGCCAGCAGTTTGCAACTAGCGGGGGGGCAAGAGACCCAGTACTTC.

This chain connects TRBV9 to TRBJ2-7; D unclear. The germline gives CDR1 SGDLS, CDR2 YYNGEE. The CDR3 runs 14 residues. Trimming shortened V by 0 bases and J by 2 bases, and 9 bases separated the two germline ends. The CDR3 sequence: CASSVGTYTYEQYF. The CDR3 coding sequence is TGTGCCAGCAGCGTAGGGACGTATACCTACGAGCAGTACTTC.